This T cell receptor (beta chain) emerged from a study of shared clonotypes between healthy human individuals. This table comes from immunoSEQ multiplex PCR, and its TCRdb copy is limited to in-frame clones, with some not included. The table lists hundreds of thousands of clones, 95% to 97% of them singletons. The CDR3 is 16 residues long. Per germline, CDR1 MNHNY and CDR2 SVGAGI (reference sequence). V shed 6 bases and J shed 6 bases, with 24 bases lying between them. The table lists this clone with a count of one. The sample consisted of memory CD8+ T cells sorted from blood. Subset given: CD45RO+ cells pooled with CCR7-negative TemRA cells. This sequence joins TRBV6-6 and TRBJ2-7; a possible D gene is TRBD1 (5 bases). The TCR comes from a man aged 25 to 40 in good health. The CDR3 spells CASRHSFTGTPSEQYF. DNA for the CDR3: TGTGCCAGCAGACATTCATTTACAGGTACCCCCAGCGAGCAGTACTTC.